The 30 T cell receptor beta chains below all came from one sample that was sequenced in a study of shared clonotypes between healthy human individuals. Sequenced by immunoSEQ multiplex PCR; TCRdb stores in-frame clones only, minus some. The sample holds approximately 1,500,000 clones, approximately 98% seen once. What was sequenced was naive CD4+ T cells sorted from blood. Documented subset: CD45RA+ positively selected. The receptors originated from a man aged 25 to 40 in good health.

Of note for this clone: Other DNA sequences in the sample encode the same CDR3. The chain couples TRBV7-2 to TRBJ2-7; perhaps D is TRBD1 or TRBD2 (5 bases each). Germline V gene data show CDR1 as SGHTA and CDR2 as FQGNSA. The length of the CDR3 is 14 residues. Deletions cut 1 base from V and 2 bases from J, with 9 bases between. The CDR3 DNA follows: TGTGCCAGCAGCTTAGGAGGGGCGGCCTACGAGCAGTACTTC. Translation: CASSLGGAAYEQYF.

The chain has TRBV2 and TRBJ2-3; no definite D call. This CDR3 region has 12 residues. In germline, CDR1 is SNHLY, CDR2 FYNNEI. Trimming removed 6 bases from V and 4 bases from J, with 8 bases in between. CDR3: CASRGYADTQYF. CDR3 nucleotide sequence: TGTGCCAGCAGAGGGTACGCAGATACGCAGTATTTT.

In DNA form, the CDR3 reads TGTGCCAGCAGTTACTCGGAACTAGCCTCCTACGAGCAGTACTTC. As protein: CASSYSELASYEQYF. The rearrangement uses TRBV6-5 and TRBJ2-7, with D possibly matching TRBD2 (6 bases). V was shortened by 0 bases and J by 0 bases, with 9 bases between the two germline ends. The CDR3 length is 15 residues. The germline gives CDR1 MNHEY, CDR2 SVGAGI.

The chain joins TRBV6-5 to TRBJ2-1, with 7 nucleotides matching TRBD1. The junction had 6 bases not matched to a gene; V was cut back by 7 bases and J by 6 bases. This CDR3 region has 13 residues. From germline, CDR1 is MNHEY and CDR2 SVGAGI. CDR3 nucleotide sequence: TGTGCCAGCAACCGACAGGGAAGCAATGAGCAGTTCTTC. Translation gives CASNRQGSNEQFF.

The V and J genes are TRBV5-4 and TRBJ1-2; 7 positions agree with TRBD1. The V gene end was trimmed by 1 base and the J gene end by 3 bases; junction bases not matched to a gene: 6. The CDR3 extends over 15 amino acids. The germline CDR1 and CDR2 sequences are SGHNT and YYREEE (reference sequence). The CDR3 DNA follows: TGTGCCAGCAGCTTGCCCCCAGGGGGTGACTATGGCTACACCTTC. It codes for CASSLPPGGDYGYTF.

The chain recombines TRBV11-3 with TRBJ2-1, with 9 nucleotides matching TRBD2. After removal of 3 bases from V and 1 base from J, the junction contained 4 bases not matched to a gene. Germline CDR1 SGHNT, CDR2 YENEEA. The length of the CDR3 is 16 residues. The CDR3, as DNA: TGTGCCAGCAGCTTTAGCGGGAGTGGGTCCTACAATGAGCAGTTCTTC. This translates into CASSFSGSGSYNEQFF. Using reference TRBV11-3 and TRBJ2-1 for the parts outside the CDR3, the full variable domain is EAGVVQSPRYKIIEKKQPVAFWCNPISGHNTLYWYLQNLGQGPELLIRYENEEAVDDSQLPKDRFSAERLKGVDSTLKIQPAELGDSAVYLCASSFSGSGSYNEQFFGPGTRLTVL.

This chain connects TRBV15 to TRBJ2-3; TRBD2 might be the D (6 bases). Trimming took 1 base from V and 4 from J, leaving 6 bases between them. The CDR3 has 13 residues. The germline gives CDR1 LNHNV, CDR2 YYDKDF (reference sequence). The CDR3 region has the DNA TGTGCCACCAGCAGAGCGGGAGCAGATACGCAGTATTTT. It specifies CATSRAGADTQYF.

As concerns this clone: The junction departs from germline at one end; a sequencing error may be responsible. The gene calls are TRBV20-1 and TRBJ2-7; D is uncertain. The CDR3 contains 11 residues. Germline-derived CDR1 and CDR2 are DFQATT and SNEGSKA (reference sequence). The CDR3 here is CSAKGLDDQYF. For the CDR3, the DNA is TGCAGTGCTAAAGGCCTGGACGACCAGTACTTC.

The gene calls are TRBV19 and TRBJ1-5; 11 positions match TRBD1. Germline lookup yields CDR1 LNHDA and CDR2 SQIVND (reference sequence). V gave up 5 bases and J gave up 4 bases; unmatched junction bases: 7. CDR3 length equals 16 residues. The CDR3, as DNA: TGTGCCAGTAGTTCAGCGGGGACAGGGGGGAATCAGCCCCAGCATTTT. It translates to CASSSAGTGGNQPQHF.

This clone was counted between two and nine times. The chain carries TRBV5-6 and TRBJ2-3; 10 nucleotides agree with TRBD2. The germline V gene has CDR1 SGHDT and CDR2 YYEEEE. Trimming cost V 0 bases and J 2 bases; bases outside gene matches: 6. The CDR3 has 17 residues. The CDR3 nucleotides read TGTGCCAGCAGCTTGGGGGCCGGGACTAGCGACACAGATACGCAGTATTTT. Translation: CASSLGAGTSDTDTQYF. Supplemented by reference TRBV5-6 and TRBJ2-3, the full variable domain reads DAGVTQSPTHLIKTRGQQVTLRCSPKSGHDTVSWYQQALGQGPQFIFQYYEEEERQRGNFPDRFSGHQFPNYSSELNVNALLLGDSALYLCASSLGAGTSDTDTQYFGPGTRLTVL.

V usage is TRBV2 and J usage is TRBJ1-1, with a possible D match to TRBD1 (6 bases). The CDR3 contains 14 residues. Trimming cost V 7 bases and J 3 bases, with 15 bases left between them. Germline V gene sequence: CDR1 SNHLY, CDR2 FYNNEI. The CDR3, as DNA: TGTGCCAGCATTCCCTTGTACAGGGACACTGAAGCTTTCTTT. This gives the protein CASIPLYRDTEAFF.

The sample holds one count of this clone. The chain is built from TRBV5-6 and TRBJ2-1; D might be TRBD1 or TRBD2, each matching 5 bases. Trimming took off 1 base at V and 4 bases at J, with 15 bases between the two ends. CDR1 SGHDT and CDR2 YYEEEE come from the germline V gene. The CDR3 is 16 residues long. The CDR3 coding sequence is TGTGCCAGCAGCTTGTTCCGCCAGGGACCTTACAATGAGCAGTTCTTC. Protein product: CASSLFRQGPYNEQFF.

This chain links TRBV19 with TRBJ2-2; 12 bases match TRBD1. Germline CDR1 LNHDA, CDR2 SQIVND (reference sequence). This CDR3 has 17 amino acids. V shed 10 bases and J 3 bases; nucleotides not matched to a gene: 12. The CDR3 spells CATTPAGTGGYTGELFF. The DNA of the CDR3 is TGTGCCACCACCCCCGCCGGGACAGGGGGCTACACCGGGGAGCTGTTTTTT.

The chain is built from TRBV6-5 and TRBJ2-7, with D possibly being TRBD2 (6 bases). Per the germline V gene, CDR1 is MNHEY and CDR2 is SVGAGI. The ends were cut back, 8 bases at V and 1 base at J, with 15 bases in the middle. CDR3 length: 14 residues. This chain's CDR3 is CASLLPGSSYEQYF. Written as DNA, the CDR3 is TGTGCCAGCTTGTTACCCGGGAGTTCCTACGAGCAGTACTTC.

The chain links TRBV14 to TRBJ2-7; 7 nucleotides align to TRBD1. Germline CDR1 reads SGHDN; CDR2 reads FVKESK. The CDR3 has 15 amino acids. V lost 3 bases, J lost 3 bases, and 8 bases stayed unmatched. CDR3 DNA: TGTGCCAGCAGCCATAGTTTAGGGGGCGACTACGAGCAGTACTTC. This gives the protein CASSHSLGGDYEQYF.

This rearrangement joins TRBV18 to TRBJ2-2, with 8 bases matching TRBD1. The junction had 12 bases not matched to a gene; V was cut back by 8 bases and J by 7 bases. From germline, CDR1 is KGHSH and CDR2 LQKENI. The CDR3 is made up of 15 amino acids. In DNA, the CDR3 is TGTGCCAGCACGACAGGGGTCATTCTCGGCGGGGAGCTGTTTTTT. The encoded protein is CASTTGVILGGELFF. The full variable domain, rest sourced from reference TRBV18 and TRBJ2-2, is NAGVMQNPRHLVRRRGQEARLRCSPMKGHSHVYWYRQLPEEGLKFMVYLQKENIIDESGMPKERFSAEFPKEGPSILRIQQVVRGDSAAYFCASTTGVILGGELFFGEGSRLTVL.

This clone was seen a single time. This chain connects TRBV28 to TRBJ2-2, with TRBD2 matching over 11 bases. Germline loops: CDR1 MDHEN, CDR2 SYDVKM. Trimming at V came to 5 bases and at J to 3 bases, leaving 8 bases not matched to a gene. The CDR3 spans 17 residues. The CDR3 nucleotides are TGTGCCAGCAGTAATCGATTAGCGGGAGGGTACACCGGGGAGCTGTTTTTT. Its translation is CASSNRLAGGYTGELFF.

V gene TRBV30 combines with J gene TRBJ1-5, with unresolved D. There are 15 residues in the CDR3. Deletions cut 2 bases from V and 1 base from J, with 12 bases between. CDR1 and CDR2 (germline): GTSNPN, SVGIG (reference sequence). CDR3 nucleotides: TGTGCCTGGAGTCTCGGCGGAGGGAGCAATCAGCCCCAGCATTTT. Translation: CAWSLGGGSNQPQHF. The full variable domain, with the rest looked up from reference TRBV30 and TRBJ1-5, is SQTIHQWPATLVQPVGSPLSLECTVEGTSNPNLYWYRQAAGRGLQLLFYSVGIGQISSEVPQNLSASRPQDRQFILSSKKLLLSDSGFYLCAWSLGGGSNQPQHFGDGTRLSIL.

In nucleotides, the CDR3 is TGCGCCAGCAGCTATCCGGGACAGGGCGGTTACGGGGAGCTGTTTTTT. Translating it yields CASSYPGQGGYGELFF. V and J are TRBV5-1 and TRBJ2-2; 9 bases are a match to TRBD1. The CDR3 length is 16 residues. V lost 3 bases to trimming and J lost 7 bases; unmatched junction nucleotides: 10. Germline lookup yields CDR1 SGHRS and CDR2 YFSETQ.

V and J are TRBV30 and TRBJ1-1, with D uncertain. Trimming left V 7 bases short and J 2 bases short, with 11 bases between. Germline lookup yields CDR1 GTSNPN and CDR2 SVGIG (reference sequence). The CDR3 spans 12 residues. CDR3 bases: TGTGCCTTGACGGGAATTAACACTGAAGCTTTCTTT. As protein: CALTGINTEAFF.

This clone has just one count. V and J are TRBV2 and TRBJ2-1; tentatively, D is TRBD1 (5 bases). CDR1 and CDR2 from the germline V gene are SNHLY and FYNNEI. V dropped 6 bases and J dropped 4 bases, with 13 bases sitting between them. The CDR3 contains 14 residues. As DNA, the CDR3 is TGTGCCAGCAGGACAGAAACTTATTACAATGAGCAGTTCTTC. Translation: CASRTETYYNEQFF.

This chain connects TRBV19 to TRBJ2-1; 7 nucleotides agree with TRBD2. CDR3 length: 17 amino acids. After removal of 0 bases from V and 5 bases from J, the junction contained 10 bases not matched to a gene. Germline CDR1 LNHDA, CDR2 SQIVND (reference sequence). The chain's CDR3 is CASSIDVRRETHNEQFF. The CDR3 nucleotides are TGTGCCAGTAGTATAGATGTGAGGCGGGAGACCCACAATGAGCAGTTCTTC.

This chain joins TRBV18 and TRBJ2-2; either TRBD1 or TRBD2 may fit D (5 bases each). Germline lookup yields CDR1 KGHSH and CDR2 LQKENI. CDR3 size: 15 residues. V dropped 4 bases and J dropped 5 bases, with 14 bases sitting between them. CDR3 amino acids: CASSRDPSRTGELFF. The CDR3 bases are TGTGCCAGCTCACGGGACCCCTCGAGGACCGGGGAGCTGTTTTTT.

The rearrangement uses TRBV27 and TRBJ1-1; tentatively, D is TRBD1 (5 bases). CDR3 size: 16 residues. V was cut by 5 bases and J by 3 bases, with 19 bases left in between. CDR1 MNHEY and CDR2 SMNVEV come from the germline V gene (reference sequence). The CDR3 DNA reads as TGTGCCAGCAGTCGCCCTGCGGGGGTGGGGGACACTGAAGCTTTCTTT. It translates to CASSRPAGVGDTEAFF.

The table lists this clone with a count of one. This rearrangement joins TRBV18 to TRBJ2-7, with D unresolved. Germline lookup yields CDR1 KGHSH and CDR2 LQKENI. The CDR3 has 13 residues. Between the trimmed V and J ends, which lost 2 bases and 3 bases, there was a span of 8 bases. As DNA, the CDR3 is TGTGCCAGCTCACCATCTCGGATCTACGAGCAGTACTTC. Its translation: CASSPSRIYEQYF.

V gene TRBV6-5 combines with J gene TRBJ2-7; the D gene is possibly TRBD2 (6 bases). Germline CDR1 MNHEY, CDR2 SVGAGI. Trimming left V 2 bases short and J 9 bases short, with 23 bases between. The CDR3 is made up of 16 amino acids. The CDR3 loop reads CASSYQALVGGAGQYF. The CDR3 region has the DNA TGTGCCAGCAGTTACCAGGCCTTAGTGGGGGGTGCGGGGCAGTACTTC.

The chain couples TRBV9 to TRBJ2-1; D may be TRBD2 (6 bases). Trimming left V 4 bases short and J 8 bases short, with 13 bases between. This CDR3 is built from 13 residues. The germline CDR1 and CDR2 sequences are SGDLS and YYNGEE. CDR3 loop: CASSRLGSYEQFF. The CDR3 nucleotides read TGTGCCAGCAGCCGACTAGGGTCCTATGAGCAGTTCTTC. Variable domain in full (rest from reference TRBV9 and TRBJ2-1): DSGVTQTPKHLITATGQRVTLRCSPRSGDLSVYWYQQSLDQGLQFLIQYYNGEERAKGNILERFSAQQFPDLHSELNLSSLELGDSALYFCASSRLGSYEQFFGPGTRLTVL.

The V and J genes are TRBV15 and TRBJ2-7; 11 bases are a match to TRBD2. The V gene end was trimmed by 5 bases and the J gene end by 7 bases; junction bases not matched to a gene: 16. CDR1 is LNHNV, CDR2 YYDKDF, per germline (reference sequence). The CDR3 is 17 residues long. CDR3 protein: CATSPRVPGLAAGEQYF. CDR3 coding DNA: TGTGCCACCAGCCCCAGGGTACCGGGACTAGCGGCCGGGGAGCAGTACTTC.

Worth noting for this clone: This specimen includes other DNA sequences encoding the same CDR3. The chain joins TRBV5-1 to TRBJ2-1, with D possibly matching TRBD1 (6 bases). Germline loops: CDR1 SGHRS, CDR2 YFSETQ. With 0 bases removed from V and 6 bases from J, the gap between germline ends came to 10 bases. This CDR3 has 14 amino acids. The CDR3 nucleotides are TGCGCCAGCAGCTTGGGAACAGGGAGCAATGAGCAGTTCTTC. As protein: CASSLGTGSNEQFF.

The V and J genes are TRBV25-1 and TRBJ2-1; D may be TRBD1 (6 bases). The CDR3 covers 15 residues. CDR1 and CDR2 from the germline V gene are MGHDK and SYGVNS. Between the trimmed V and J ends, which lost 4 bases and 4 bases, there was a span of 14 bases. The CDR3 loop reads CASSAGTLGYNEQFF. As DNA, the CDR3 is TGTGCCAGCAGTGCCGGGACACTAGGTTACAATGAGCAGTTCTTC. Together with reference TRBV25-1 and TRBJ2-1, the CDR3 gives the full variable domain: EADIYQTPRYLVIGTGKKITLECSQTMGHDKMYWYQQDPGMELHLIHYSYGVNSTEKGDLSSESTVSRIRTEHFPLTLESARPSHTSQYLCASSAGTLGYNEQFFGPGTRLTVL.